This T cell receptor beta chain derives from a study of response to subunit inactivated influenza vaccine. In its sample, this clonotype was seen many times. TCRdb independently ran MiXCR on the RT-PCR reads; one entry per CDR3 protein. The sample contains roughly 540,000 distinct CDR3 sequences, around 21% of which appear only once. Trimming took off 7 bases at V and 6 bases at J, with 25 bases between the two ends. Germline-derived CDR1 and CDR2 are DFQATT and SNEGSKA (reference sequence). The length of the CDR3 is 16 residues. Separately, the same data were catalogued under a study of T cells expressing NK-cell markers. That report notes: Scientists made TCR beta cDNA using 5'RACE template switching with UMIs.

Here the sequenced sample was CD4+ T cells sorted from PBMCs, taken 11 to 12 days after vaccination. This TCR came from a man aged 45 to 65 who received an inactivated influenza vaccine. The chain combines TRBV20-1 with TRBJ2-1; D may correspond to TRBD1 or TRBD2 (5 bases each). The CDR3 sequence: CSVGLITPMGVNEQFF. The CDR3 nucleotides are TGCAGTGTCGGCCTGATAACTCCGATGGGGGTCAATGAGCAGTTCTTC.